One and the same sample provided the 32 T cell receptor beta chains below, sequenced in a study of response to subunit inactivated influenza vaccine. TCRdb independently ran MiXCR on the RT-PCR reads; one entry per CDR3 protein. The profile covers over 650,000 distinct CDR3 sequences, with about a fifth appearing a single time and about a tenth taken by the ten largest. This sample comprised PBMCs from blood, obtained about 5 days after vaccination. The receptor source for this set is a man between 50 and 59 years old who received an inactivated influenza vaccine.

The gene calls are TRBV11-2 and TRBJ2-7; the D gene is possibly TRBD2 (6 bases). The V gene lost 5 bases and the J gene lost 4 bases, with 18 bases spanning the gap. Germline V gene sequence: CDR1 SGHAT, CDR2 FQNNGV. This CDR3 spans 15 amino acids. CDR3 in DNA: TGTGCCAGCAGCCTTTCCGACTCAGGAGGGTACGAGCAGTACTTC. Protein product: CASSLSDSGGYEQYF. The variable domain in full, completed from reference TRBV11-2 and TRBJ2-7, reads EAGVAQSPRYKIIEKRQSVAFWCNPISGHATLYWYQQILGQGPKLLIQFQNNGVVDDSQLPKDRFSAERLKGVDSTLKIQPAKLEDSAVYLCASSLSDSGGYEQYFGPGTRLTVT.

The rearrangement links TRBV4-2 to TRBJ2-3; either TRBD1 or TRBD2 may supply D (5 bases each). This CDR3 is 14 amino acids long. The V end was cut by 8 bases, the J end by 0 bases, with 12 bases between. The germline CDR1 and CDR2 sequences are LGHNA and YNFKEQ. The CDR3 DNA reads as TGTGCCAGCGCGACCGGGACCAGCACAGATACGCAGTATTTT. It is translated as CASATGTSTDTQYF.

This clonotype was observed a handful of times. This rearrangement joins TRBV20-1 to TRBJ1-1; D gene unclear. Germline V lookup: CDR1 DFQATT, CDR2 SNEGSKA (reference sequence). The CDR3 consists of 12 residues. V was trimmed by 3 bases and J by 1 base, leaving 6 bases between them. Here the CDR3 reads CSASRQNTEAFF. In nucleotides, the CDR3 is TGCAGTGCTAGCCGACAGAACACTGAAGCTTTCTTT.

V gene TRBV7-9 combines with J gene TRBJ2-1; possibly TRBD1 for D (5 bases). The CDR3 covers 11 residues. Germline lookup yields CDR1 SEHNR and CDR2 FQNEAQ (reference sequence). The germline V and J ends were trimmed by 4 bases and 15 bases, with 13 bases remaining between them. CDR3 coding DNA: TGTGCCAGCAGCTGGGGCAGAGGACCGTTCTTC. This translates into CASSWGRGPFF.

This clonotype was counted ten times or more. The J gene is TRBJ2-1, the V gene TRBV9; possibly TRBD2 for D (6 bases). The CDR3 totals 15 residues. The V gene lost 3 bases and the J gene lost 1 base, with 11 bases spanning the gap. Germline V gives CDR1 SGDLS, CDR2 YYNGEE. The CDR3 nucleotides are TGTGCCAGCAGCGCGGCGGGACCATCCTACAATGAGCAGTTCTTC. Residues: CASSAAGPSYNEQFF.

The rearrangement joins TRBV20-1 to TRBJ2-2; the D gene is possibly TRBD2 (6 bases). The CDR3 sequence is 16 residues long. V was pared by 6 bases and J by 8 bases, with 25 bases between. Per germline, CDR1 DFQATT and CDR2 SNEGSKA (reference sequence). CDR3 coding DNA: TGCAGTGCAAGGGACTTACGCCACGATCCTGTAGGGGAGCTGTTTTTT. Its protein product is CSARDLRHDPVGELFF.

This clonotype was counted only a few times. V usage is TRBV2 and J usage is TRBJ2-1, with D maybe TRBD2 (6 bases). Looked up from germline, CDR1 is SNHLY and CDR2 is FYNNEI. The CDR3 has 15 residues. V dropped 4 bases and J dropped 4 bases, with 14 bases sitting between them. CDR3 sequence (DNA): TGTGCCAGCAGTGTGCCCCTGACTAGTTACAATGAGCAGTTCTTC. Translating it yields CASSVPLTSYNEQFF.

The J gene is TRBJ2-7, the V gene TRBV28; D possibly corresponds to TRBD1 (5 bases). V was trimmed by 5 bases and J by 3 bases, leaving 14 bases between them. CDR1 is MDHEN and CDR2 is SYDVKM in the germline V gene. The CDR3 has 14 residues. The CDR3 is CASSLRTLLYEQYF. CDR3 nucleotide sequence: TGTGCCAGCAGTCTACGGACACTCCTCTACGAGCAGTACTTC.

This clonotype appeared a few times. This chain connects TRBV20-1 to TRBJ2-7; D is uncertain. This CDR3 is built from 12 residues. V was cut by 4 bases and J by 6 bases, with 13 bases left in between. From germline, CDR1 is DFQATT and CDR2 SNEGSKA (reference sequence). The CDR3 sequence: CSANDSDREQYF. CDR3 nucleotide sequence: TGCAGTGCTAATGATTCGGACCGCGAGCAGTACTTC.

This clonotype was seen only a few times. The chain is built from TRBV10-3 and TRBJ2-7; 11 bases fit TRBD2. Looked up from germline, CDR1 is ENHRY and CDR2 is SYGVKD. The trim removed 11 bases at V and 4 bases at J, leaving 10 bases unmatched. The CDR3 is made up of 14 amino acids. CDR3 in DNA: TGTGCCGCCACTAGCGGGGGATTCAGATACGAGCAGTACTTC. This gives the protein CAATSGGFRYEQYF.

This clonotype was detected ten times or more. The chain links TRBV6-2 or TRBV6-3 to TRBJ2-4, with D possibly being TRBD1 (5 bases). V was pared by 2 bases and J by 8 bases, with 7 bases between. Germline CDR1 reads MNHEY; CDR2 reads SVGEGT. CDR3 length: 12 amino acids. The CDR3 nucleotides are TGTGCCAGCAGTTACAGCAGGGACATTCAGTACTTC. Translating it yields CASSYSRDIQYF.

This clonotype has at least ten counts. The genes are TRBV12-3 or TRBV12-4 and TRBJ1-1; D gene uncertain. The CDR3 length is 14 residues. The germline V and J ends were trimmed by 2 bases and 0 bases, with 7 bases remaining between them. The CDR3 loop reads CASSLTEMNTEAFF. CDR3 coding DNA: TGTGCCAGCAGTTTAACAGAAATGAACACTGAAGCTTTCTTT.

This clonotype has only a few counts. The rearrangement joins TRBV5-1 to TRBJ2-1; 9 bases are shared with TRBD2. V lost 6 bases and J lost 9; bases outside the gene matches: 10. The CDR3 has 14 amino acids. From germline, CDR1 is SGHRS and CDR2 YFSETQ. The CDR3 DNA reads TGCGCCAGCATGACCGGGACTAGCTCGGTTGAGCAGTTCTTC. It yields the protein CASMTGTSSVEQFF. Drawing the rest from reference TRBV5-1 and TRBJ2-1, the complete variable domain is KAGVTQTPRYLIKTRGQQVTLSCSPISGHRSVSWYQQTPGQGLQFLFEYFSETQRNKGNFPGRFSGRQFSNSRSEMNVSTLELGDSALYLCASMTGTSSVEQFFGPGTRLTVL.

This clonotype was seen repeatedly, ten times or more. The V call is TRBV5-1, the J call TRBJ2-1, with D unclear. The CDR3 sequence is 11 residues long. The V and J ends lost 0 bases and 8 bases respectively, with 3 bases between them. From germline, CDR1 is SGHRS and CDR2 YFSETQ. The CDR3 coding sequence is TGCGCCAGCAGCTTGGACTATGAGCAGTTCTTC. As protein: CASSLDYEQFF.

In this sample, this clonotype turned up a few times. V gene TRBV20-1 combines with J gene TRBJ1-4; the match to TRBD1 covers 7 bases. Germline lookup yields CDR1 DFQATT and CDR2 SNEGSKA (reference sequence). Losses at the gene ends were 3 bases for V and 8 bases for J; bases not matched to a gene: 12. CDR3 length: 15 amino acids. CDR3 nucleotides: TGCAGTGCTAGGGTAGCCGGGACAGAAAGGGAAAAACTGTTTTTT. The encoded protein is CSARVAGTEREKLFF.

The V and J genes are TRBV20-1 and TRBJ2-2; possibly TRBD1 for D (6 bases). The length of the CDR3 is 17 residues. CDR1 DFQATT and CDR2 SNEGSKA come from the germline V gene (reference sequence). V lost 0 bases, J lost 2 bases, and 16 bases lay in between. The CDR3 DNA follows: TGCAGTGCTAGAGATTTGAGCCTGGGACACAACACCGGGGAGCTGTTTTTT. Encoded protein: CSARDLSLGHNTGELFF.

Here the CDR3 DNA reads TGTGCCAGCAGTTACTCGAAGAGGACAGGGACCGGCTACACCTTC. It codes for CASSYSKRTGTGYTF. This chain uses TRBV6-2 or TRBV6-3 with TRBJ1-2; TRBD1 matches at 8 bases. V shed 0 bases, J shed 8 bases, and the junction held 8 bases outside the gene matches. The length of the CDR3 is 15 residues. Germline lookup yields CDR1 MNHEY and CDR2 SVGEGT.

This chain uses TRBV27 with TRBJ2-3; possibly TRBD1 or TRBD2 for D (5 bases each). This CDR3 is 13 amino acids long. The germline V and J ends were trimmed by 1 base and 6 bases, with 8 bases remaining between them. Germline CDR1 and CDR2: MNHEY and SMNVEV (reference sequence). The CDR3 DNA is TGTGCCAGCAGTTTATTCGGGGCGGATACGCAGTATTTT. It translates to CASSLFGADTQYF.

This chain links TRBV28 with TRBJ2-1, with TRBD2 matching 9 bases. This CDR3 has 17 residues. Germline V gene data show CDR1 as MDHEN and CDR2 as SYDVKM. J was trimmed by 1 base and V by 6 bases; bases with no gene match: 10. The CDR3 DNA reads as TGTGCCAGCAGACCCCGAACCCTAGCGGGGTCCTACAATGAGCAGTTCTTC. It yields the protein CASRPRTLAGSYNEQFF.

This clonotype was observed a handful of times. This chain joins TRBV12-3 or TRBV12-4 and TRBJ1-1, with 7 bases lining up with TRBD1. This CDR3 spans 15 amino acids. Trimming removed 6 bases from V and 1 base from J; junction bases left unmatched: 8. The CDR3 here is CASRPGGVRNTEAFF. The CDR3 region has the DNA TGTGCCAGCAGACCAGGGGGGGTACGGAACACTGAAGCTTTCTTT.

The sample holds a few counts of this clonotype. The chain recombines TRBV6-5 with TRBJ2-7; 7 bases align to TRBD2. Germline V CDR1 and CDR2: MNHEY, SVGAGI. The CDR3 covers 15 residues. The trim removed 4 bases at V and 3 bases at J, leaving 9 bases unmatched. The CDR3 loop reads CASSSLSGSLYEQYF. As DNA, the CDR3 is TGTGCCAGCAGTTCCCTTAGCGGGTCTCTCTACGAGCAGTACTTC.

In this sample, this clonotype turned up many times. The chain carries TRBV20-1 and TRBJ2-3; TRBD1 aligns across 7 bases. Looked up from germline, CDR1 is DFQATT and CDR2 is SNEGSKA (reference sequence). V shed 6 bases, J shed 2 bases, and the junction held 11 bases outside the gene matches. The CDR3 is 15 amino acids. Here the CDR3 DNA reads TGCAGTGCACGACCGACAGGGTGGTACACAGATACGCAGTATTTT. This encodes CSARPTGWYTDTQYF.

The J gene is TRBJ2-7, the V gene TRBV4-3; 10 positions match TRBD2. The CDR3 has 20 residues. Germline CDR1 reads LGHNA; CDR2 reads YSLEER. The V gene end was trimmed by 0 bases and the J gene end by 0 bases; junction bases not matched to a gene: 14. The CDR3 DNA is TGCGCCAGCAGCCAAGAGTATCCGAGCGGGAGGGCCGGAAGCTCCTACGAGCAGTACTTC. It specifies CASSQEYPSGRAGSSYEQYF.

The rearrangement joins TRBV6-5 to TRBJ2-3, with D maybe TRBD2 (7 bases). The germline V and J ends were trimmed by 2 bases and 3 bases, with 15 bases remaining between them. This CDR3 is 16 amino acids long. Germline V gene data show CDR1 as MNHEY and CDR2 as SVGAGI. Here the CDR3 reads CASSYRWGGPTDTQYF. The DNA of the CDR3 is TGTGCCAGCAGTTACCGGTGGGGGGGCCCTACAGATACGCAGTATTTT.

This clonotype was observed many times. This chain connects TRBV7-9 to TRBJ2-1; no clear D. V was cut by 4 bases and J by 2 bases, with 15 bases left in between. The CDR3 spans 16 residues. In germline, CDR1 is SEHNR, CDR2 FQNEAQ (reference sequence). CDR3 DNA: TGTGCCAGCAGCTCCCTTGGCGTCTCGGCCTACAATGAGCAGTTCTTC. This encodes CASSSLGVSAYNEQFF.

This chain uses TRBV14 with TRBJ2-6, with D possibly matching TRBD1 (5 bases). V dropped 0 bases and J dropped 5 bases, with 20 bases sitting between them. CDR3 length: 19 amino acids. Germline V gives CDR1 SGHDN, CDR2 FVKESK. The CDR3 loop is CASSQDSRTWRVRANVLTF. Here the CDR3 DNA reads TGTGCCAGCAGCCAAGATTCCAGGACATGGCGTGTTCGGGCCAACGTCCTGACTTTC.

The chain carries TRBV4-3 and TRBJ2-5, with 9 positions matching TRBD2. Germline V CDR1 and CDR2: LGHNA, YSLEER. This CDR3 has 15 residues. The J segment lost 7 bases and the V segment lost 1 base, leaving 7 bases of the junction unmatched. The CDR3 is CASSQGLAATGTQYF. The CDR3 coding sequence is TGCGCCAGCAGCCAAGGACTAGCGGCCACCGGGACCCAGTACTTC.

The chain couples TRBV4-1 to TRBJ2-3, with 10 bases fitting TRBD2. CDR3 length equals 21 residues. V shed 0 bases, J shed 0 bases, and the junction held 15 bases outside the gene matches. Germline loops: CDR1 MGHRA, CDR2 YSYEKL. As DNA, the CDR3 is TGCGCCAGCAGCCAAGATTTGGTAATAGCGGGGGGTAGGTCAAGCACAGATACGCAGTATTTT. Protein product: CASSQDLVIAGGRSSTDTQYF.

The chain has TRBV4-2 and TRBJ2-5, with D perhaps matching TRBD1 or TRBD2 (5 bases each). Germline V gene lookup returns CDR1 LGHNA and CDR2 YNFKEQ. With 3 bases removed from V and 5 bases from J, the gap between germline ends came to 13 bases. The length of the CDR3 is 14 residues. CDR3 sequence reads: CASSQTEGEETQYF. Here the CDR3 DNA reads TGTGCCAGCAGCCAGACCGAAGGGGAGGAGACCCAGTACTTC.

V usage is TRBV20-1 and J usage is TRBJ2-7; D gene unclear. With 4 bases removed from V and 5 bases from J, the gap between germline ends came to 6 bases. This CDR3 is built from 10 residues. Germline CDR1 DFQATT, CDR2 SNEGSKA (reference sequence). The DNA for the CDR3 is TGCAGTGCTAACCTCAACGAGCAGTACTTC. This sequence encodes CSANLNEQYF.

This clonotype was seen more than once but under ten times. This sequence joins TRBV11-2 and TRBJ1-4, with D tentatively TRBD1 (6 bases). The ends were cut back, 5 bases at V and 4 bases at J, with 14 bases in the middle. There are 15 residues in the CDR3. From germline, CDR1 is SGHAT and CDR2 FQNNGV. This CDR3 reads CASSPRTDRNEKLFF. The CDR3 DNA is TGTGCCAGCAGCCCCCGGACAGACCGTAATGAAAAACTGTTTTTT.

This clonotype was observed a few times. The chain combines TRBV4-1 with TRBJ2-7; 11 nucleotides align to TRBD1. Germline-derived CDR1 and CDR2 are MGHRA and YSYEKL. J lost 6 bases, V lost 0 bases, and 10 bases had no gene match. The CDR3 loop spans 17 amino acids. The DNA for the CDR3 is TGCGCCAGCAGCCAAGAGGCAACGCGGACAGGGGGCCGCGAGCAGTACTTC. It is translated as CASSQEATRTGGREQYF.